This section outlines one T cell receptor (beta chain) sequence together with its context. It lacks a known antigen. Base qualities are not at hand, and no much larger clone is one base apart. The roughly 39 donors, aged 6 to 90 years, were systemically healthy Caucasian individuals from Russia. Roughly 10 milliliters of peripheral blood were collected from each donor into EDTA-treated Vacutainer tubes. Ficoll-Paque density-gradient centrifugation was used to isolate PBMCs, with at least 6 million per sample. Trizol reagent was used to extract total RNA from the PBMCs, yielding at least 6 micrograms per sample. For every donor, flow cytometry on a PBMC aliquot measured the percentage of naive CD45RAhigh/CD27high T cells. The library was produced with 5' RACE. A second roughly 6 to 12 cycle PCR used a sample-barcoded 5' primer and a J-beta primer mix. A unique molecular identifier was introduced onto each TCR beta cDNA molecule by a template-switch 5' adaptor carrying 12 random nucleotides. Each sample yielded at least 3 million CDR3-containing paired-end reads. First-strand cDNA synthesis was performed from all RNA using the Mint cDNA synthesis kit, with priming by a TRBC-specific oligonucleotide. Following uracil-DNA glycosylase treatment, all cDNA underwent a first 18-cycle PCR with the universal primers M1SS and BC2_uni_R. The published analysis was carried out like this. For normalization, 1 million high-quality reads were randomly selected from each sample, with every read carrying a distinct molecular identifier. Reads sharing molecular identifiers were discarded rather than binned into consensus sequences. CDR3 identification, clonotype clustering and error correction used MiTCR with a Q25 quality threshold and the strictest error-elimination algorithm. Lower-bound total TCR beta diversity was estimated with a nonparametric unseen species model using Euler transformation. TCRdb reran the public reads through fastp at Q25 and MiXCR, keeping productive beta chains. Rows merge per CDR3 protein into single entries with the most common DNA and genes. TCRdb, not the original authors, processed these V and J calls. Across this sample there are around 1,900,000 distinct CDR3 sequences, with around 42% seen only once. The ten largest clones add up to 23% of the sample.

The CDR3, from cysteine to phenylalanine, totals 16 residues. The retained sequence is limited to the CDR3, 48 bases, with the frame set at the first base. The V end loses 3 bases and the J end loses 4 bases, and a stretch of 13 bases separates them. The germline V gene yields SGHNT for CDR1 and YENEEA for CDR2. These data come from a study of blood T cells in healthy people across ages (dated by TCRdb to the mid-2010s). For the wider study: In model experiments, template switching captured roughly one uniquely barcoded TCR beta cDNA molecule for every two T cells. Age-related changes in TCR beta repertoire diversity were measured in the study by deep sequencing normalized with unique cDNA molecular identifiers. Donors were grouped into four age groups: young (average 16 years), middle-aged (around 39), aged (over 55) and long-lived (approximately 81). To avoid experimental bias, donors of different ages were distributed randomly across sequencing lanes. Using the same blood draw, the study looked at two additional independent replicas of 1 million unique cDNA reads for two donors, one aged 18 to 29 and the other aged 80 or older.

Summary of the overall study and its limitations: Because profiling used bulk unsorted PBMCs, naive and antigen-experienced compartments could not be compared conclusively. The CMV infection status of donors was not known, potentially confounding age-related changes in expanded clonotypes. Compared with the aged group, the long-lived group had more naive CD4+ T cells, fewer expanded clones and increased TCR diversity, suggesting age selection. Total diversity estimates from one million sequenced T cells were considered lower bounds and underestimates. Observed TCR beta diversity per million T cells fell roughly linearly with age, and a significant reduction was already apparent by age approximately 41. There was a strong correlation between observed TCR beta diversity and the percentage of naive T cells measured by flow cytometry.

The chain links TRBV11-3 with TRBJ1-6, with the D segment identity uncertain. This sequence originates from a human donor in good health. Sequenced: blood. The nucleotides are TGTGCCAGCAGCTTGAAGAGGACGGCGTATAATTCACCCCTCCACTTT. Translated, it gives CASSLKRTAYNSPLHF. Reference TRBV11-3 and TRBJ1-6 genes cover what lies past the CDR3, so the full variable domain is EAGVVQSPRYKIIEKKQPVAFWCNPISGHNTLYWYLQNLGQGPELLIRYENEEAVDDSQLPKDRFSAERLKGVDSTLKIQPAELGDSAVYLCASSLKRTAYNSPLHFGNGTRLTVT.